This TCR beta chain comes out of a study of PD-1 blockade in classical Hodgkin lymphoma. Here immunoSEQ multiplex PCR was the method, and the copy in TCRdb shows in-frame clones only, minus some. The data hold 13,000 to 15,000 clones, with around 80% observed a single time. Time point indicated: cycle 4 day 1 (C4D1), after 5 to 7 weeks of nivolumab. Relapse was seen in all patients after autologous stem cell transplantation, and brentuximab vedotin exposure was variable. From germline, CDR1 is SGHKS and CDR2 YYEKEE (reference sequence). Trimming left V 1 base short and J 3 bases short, with 5 bases between. The CDR3 covers 12 residues.

The J gene is TRBJ2-7, the V gene TRBV5-5; D remains ambiguous. The source is a human donor with classical Hodgkin lymphoma. Source: peripheral blood mononuclear cells (PBMCs), taken before the fourth cycle of nivolumab. The CDR3 nucleotides are TGTGCCAGCAGCTTGTTACTCTACGAGCAGTACTTC. It translates to CASSLLLYEQYF. Looking up the rest from reference TRBV5-5 and TRBJ2-7 gives the full variable domain: DAGVTQSPTHLIKTRGQQVTLRCSPISGHKSVSWYQQVLGQGPQFIFQYYEKEERGRGNFPDRFSARQFPNYSSELNVNALLLGDSALYLCASSLLLYEQYFGPGTRLTVT.